A selection of T cell receptor beta chains follows, all from one sample in a study of T cells in Graves' hyperthyroidism and ophthalmopathy. TCRdb fed the multiplex PCR reads into MiXCR, producing one record per CDR3 protein. The sample shows 650,000 to 850,000 distinct CDR3 sequences, roughly a sixth of them seen only once. The sample was blood. The receptors shown here come from a woman in her 50s with Graves' hyperthyroidism that later progressed to Graves' ophthalmopathy. The CDR3 runs from the conserved cysteine through the conserved F or W. Fields, in order: CDR3 DNA, CDR3 protein, J gene, V gene, clone size, D gene. D genes are given only for firm matches. A clone size is listed for some rows: how often the clone was seen (once, few, many), or a class if it is expanded.

TGTGCCAGTAGTGTGCAGGGGGCTGGGGAGCTGTTTTTT,CASSVQGAGELFF,TRBJ2-2,TRBV19,few,TRBD1
TGTGCCAGCAGTTCACACCTTGATGAAAAACTGTTTTTT,CASSSHLDEKLFF,TRBJ1-4,TRBV12-3/TRBV12-4,NA,NA
TGTGCCAGCAGCTTAGAGGAGGGGGCAAGGGAAAAACTGTTTTTT,CASSLEEGAREKLFF,TRBJ1-4,TRBV7-9,few,TRBD1
TGCAGTGCTAGAGATGCAGGGAAGGGCTACACCTTC,CSARDAGKGYTF,TRBJ1-2,TRBV20-1,NA,NA
TGTGCCAGTCAGTCGTCTAGCGGGGGCTACGAGCAGTACTTC,CASQSSSGGYEQYF,TRBJ2-7,TRBV19,once,TRBD2
TGTGCCAGCAGCTACGGGACAGGGGCTAGCACAGATACGCAGTATTTT,CASSYGTGASTDTQYF,TRBJ2-3,TRBV3-1,many,TRBD1
TGCAGCGTTGAAGATCCCCCGACTCTGGCGAACACTGAAGCTTTCTTT,CSVEDPPTLANTEAFF,TRBJ1-1,TRBV29-1,NA,NA
TGTGCCAGCAGTCCCCGGGGCCAAGCACTGAACACTGAAGCTTTCTTT,CASSPRGQALNTEAFF,TRBJ1-1,TRBV7-9,many,NA
TGTGCCAGCAGTTACTCGAAAACCTTTTATGGCTACACCTTC,CASSYSKTFYGYTF,TRBJ1-2,TRBV6-5,NA,NA
TGTGCCTGGAGTACCAATAACAGGGTCCAGCCCCAGCATTTT,CAWSTNNRVQPQHF,TRBJ1-5,TRBV30,NA,NA
TGCAGTGCAACATTTAACGGGGTCGGCACAGATACGCAGTATTTT,CSATFNGVGTDTQYF,TRBJ2-3,TRBV20-1,NA,NA
TGTGCCAGCAGCTTAGGCGACAAGCCTTACGAGCAGTACTTC,CASSLGDKPYEQYF,TRBJ2-7,TRBV7-9,NA,NA